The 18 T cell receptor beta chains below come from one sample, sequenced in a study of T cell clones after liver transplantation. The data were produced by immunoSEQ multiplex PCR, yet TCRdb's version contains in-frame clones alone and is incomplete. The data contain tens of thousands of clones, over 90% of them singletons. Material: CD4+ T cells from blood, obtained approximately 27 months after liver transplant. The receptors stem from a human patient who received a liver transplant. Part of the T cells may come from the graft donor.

The DNA of the CDR3 is TGTGCCAGCAGCCTAAGACAGGTCTCCTACGAGCAGTACTTC. Its translation is CASSLRQVSYEQYF. The chain uses TRBV7-2 and TRBJ2-7; possibly TRBD1 for D (6 bases). Germline CDR1 SGHTA, CDR2 FQGNSA. The V gene lost 5 bases and the J gene lost 0 bases, with 11 bases spanning the gap. The CDR3 is 14 amino acids.

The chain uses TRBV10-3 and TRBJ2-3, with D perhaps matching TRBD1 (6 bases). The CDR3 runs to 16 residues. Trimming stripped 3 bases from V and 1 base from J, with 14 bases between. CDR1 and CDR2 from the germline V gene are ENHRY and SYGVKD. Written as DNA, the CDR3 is TGTGCCATCAGTGACGCCAGGGGACCCGGCACAGATACGCAGTATTTT. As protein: CAISDARGPGTDTQYF.

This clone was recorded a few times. The chain's CDR3 is CASSKESMAIEQYF. The CDR3 bases are TGTGCCAGCAGCAAAGAGAGTATGGCGATCGAGCAGTACTTC. The gene calls are TRBV21-1 and TRBJ2-7. TRBV21-1 constitutes a pseudogene. The CDR3 has 14 residues.

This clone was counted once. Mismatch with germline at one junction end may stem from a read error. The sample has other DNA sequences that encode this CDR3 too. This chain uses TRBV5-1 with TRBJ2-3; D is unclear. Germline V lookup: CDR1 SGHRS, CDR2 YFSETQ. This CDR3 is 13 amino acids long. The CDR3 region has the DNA TGCGCCAGTAGCTTAGGCAGTTCAGATACGCAGTATTTT. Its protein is CASSLGSSDTQYF.

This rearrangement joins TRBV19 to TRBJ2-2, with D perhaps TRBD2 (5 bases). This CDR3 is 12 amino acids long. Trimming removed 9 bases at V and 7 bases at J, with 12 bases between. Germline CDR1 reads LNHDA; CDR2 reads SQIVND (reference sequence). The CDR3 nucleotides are TGTGCCAGCCCCGGGATGGGCGGGGAGCTGTTTTTT. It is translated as CASPGMGGELFF.

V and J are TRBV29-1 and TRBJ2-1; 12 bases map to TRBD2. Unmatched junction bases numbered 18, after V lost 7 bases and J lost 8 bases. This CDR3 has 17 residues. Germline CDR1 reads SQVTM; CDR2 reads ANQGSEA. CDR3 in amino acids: CSAPGALAGGTLYEQFF. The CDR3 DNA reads TGCAGCGCCCCGGGCGCACTAGCGGGAGGAACTCTCTATGAGCAGTTCTTC.

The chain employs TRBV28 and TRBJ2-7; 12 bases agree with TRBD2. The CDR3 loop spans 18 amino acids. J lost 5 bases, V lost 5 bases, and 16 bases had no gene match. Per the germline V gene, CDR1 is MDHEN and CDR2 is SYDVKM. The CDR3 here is CASSPLITSSGRGHEQYF. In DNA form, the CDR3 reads TGTGCCAGCAGTCCCCTCATCACGTCTAGCGGGAGGGGCCACGAGCAGTACTTC.

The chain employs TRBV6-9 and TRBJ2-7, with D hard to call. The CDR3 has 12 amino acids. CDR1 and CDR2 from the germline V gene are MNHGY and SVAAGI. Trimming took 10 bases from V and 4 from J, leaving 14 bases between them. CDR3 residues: CANHAVEYEQYF. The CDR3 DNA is TGTGCCAACCACGCGGTGGAATACGAGCAGTACTTC.

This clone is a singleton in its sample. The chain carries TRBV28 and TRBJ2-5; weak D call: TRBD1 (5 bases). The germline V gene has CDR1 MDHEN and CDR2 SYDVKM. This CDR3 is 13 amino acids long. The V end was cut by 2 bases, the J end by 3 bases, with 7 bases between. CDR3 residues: CASSLIGEETQYF. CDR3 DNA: TGTGCCAGCAGTTTAATAGGGGAAGAGACCCAGTACTTC.

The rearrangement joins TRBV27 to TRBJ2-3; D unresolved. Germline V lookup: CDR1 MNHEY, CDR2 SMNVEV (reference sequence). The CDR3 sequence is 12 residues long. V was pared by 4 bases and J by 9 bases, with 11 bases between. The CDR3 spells CASSSDGRTQYF. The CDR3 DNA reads TGTGCCAGCAGTTCGGACGGCCGCACGCAGTATTTT.

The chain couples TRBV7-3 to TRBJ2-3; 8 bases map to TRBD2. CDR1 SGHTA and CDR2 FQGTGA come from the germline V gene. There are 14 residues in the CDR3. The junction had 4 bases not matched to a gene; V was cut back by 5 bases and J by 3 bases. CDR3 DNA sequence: TGTGCCAGCAGCCTGGGACTAGTAACAGATACGCAGTATTTT. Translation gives CASSLGLVTDTQYF.

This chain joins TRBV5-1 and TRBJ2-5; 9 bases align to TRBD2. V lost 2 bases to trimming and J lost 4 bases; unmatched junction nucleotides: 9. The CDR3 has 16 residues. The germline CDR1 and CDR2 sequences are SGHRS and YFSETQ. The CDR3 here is CASSFSLAGGGETQYF. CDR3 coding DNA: TGCGCCAGCAGCTTTTCCCTCGCGGGAGGGGGAGAGACCCAGTACTTC.

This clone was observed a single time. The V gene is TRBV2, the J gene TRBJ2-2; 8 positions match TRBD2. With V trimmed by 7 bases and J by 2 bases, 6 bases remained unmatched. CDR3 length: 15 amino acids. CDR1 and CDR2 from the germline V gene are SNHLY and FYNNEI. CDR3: CASTRAGGNTGELFF. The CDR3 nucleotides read TGTGCCAGCACGCGCGCGGGAGGAAACACCGGGGAGCTGTTTTTT.

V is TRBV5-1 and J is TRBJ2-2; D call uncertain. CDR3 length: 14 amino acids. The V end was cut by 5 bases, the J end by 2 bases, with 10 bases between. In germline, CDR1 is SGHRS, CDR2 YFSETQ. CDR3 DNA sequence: TGCGCCAGCAGTTCTACCGGTAACACCGGGGAGCTGTTTTTT. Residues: CASSSTGNTGELFF.

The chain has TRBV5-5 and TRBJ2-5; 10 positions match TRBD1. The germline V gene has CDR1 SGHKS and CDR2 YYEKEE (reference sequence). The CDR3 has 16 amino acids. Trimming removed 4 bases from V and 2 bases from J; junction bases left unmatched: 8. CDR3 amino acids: CASSPMGGQGQETQYF. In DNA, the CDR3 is TGTGCCAGCAGCCCCATGGGGGGACAGGGGCAAGAGACCCAGTACTTC.

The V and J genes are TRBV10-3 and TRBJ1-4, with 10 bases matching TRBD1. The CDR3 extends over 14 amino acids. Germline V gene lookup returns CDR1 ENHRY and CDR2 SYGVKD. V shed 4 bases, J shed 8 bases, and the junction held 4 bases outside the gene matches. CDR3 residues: CAISAGTGDEKLFF. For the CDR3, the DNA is TGTGCCATCAGTGCCGGGACAGGGGACGAAAAACTGTTTTTT.

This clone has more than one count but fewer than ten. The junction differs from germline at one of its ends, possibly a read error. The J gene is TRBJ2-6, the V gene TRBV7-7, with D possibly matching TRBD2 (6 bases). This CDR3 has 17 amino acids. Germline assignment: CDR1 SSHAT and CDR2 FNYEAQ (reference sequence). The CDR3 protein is CASSLAAGNSGANVLTF. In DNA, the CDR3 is TGTGCTAGCAGCTTAGCGGCCGGAAACTCTGGGGCCAACGTCCTGACTTTC.

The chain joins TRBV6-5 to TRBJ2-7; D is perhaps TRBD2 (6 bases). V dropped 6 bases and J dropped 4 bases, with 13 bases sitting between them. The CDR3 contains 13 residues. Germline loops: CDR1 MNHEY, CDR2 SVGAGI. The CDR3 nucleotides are TGTGCCAGCAGCCTCCGGGGGACTTACGAGCAGTACTTC. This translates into CASSLRGTYEQYF.